Below, one TCR beta chain is given with its context. Profiled with immunoSEQ multiplex PCR; TCRdb holds only in-frame clones, not every one. The repertoire has 150,000 to 200,000 clones, less than 90% of them found once; the top ten carry 0.6% to 1%. This sample stems from a study of blood T cell repertoires in COVID-19. Trimming left V 3 bases short and J 2 bases short, with 10 bases between. This CDR3 spans 14 amino acids. Germline V lookup: CDR1 SEHNR, CDR2 FQNEAQ (reference sequence). The rearrangement joins TRBV7-9 to TRBJ1-1; D is possibly TRBD1 (5 bases). The TCR sequence derives from a woman aged 65 to 85 with acute or convalescent COVID-19. The sample taken for sequencing was peripheral blood. The CDR3 DNA reads TGTGCCAGCAGCTTTTTACAGGCTAACACTGAAGCTTTCTTT. This encodes CASSFLQANTEAFF.